This T cell receptor beta chain was identified in a study of metastatic and nonmetastatic thyroid tumors. At the level of the study: Malignant thyroid and benign thyroid patients provided blood and tumor or nodule tissue whose repertoires were compared. General study points: As reported, TCR beta diversity in blood and tumor was significantly higher in malignant thyroid tumors than in benign nodules.

V was trimmed by 0 bases and J by 0 bases, leaving 9 bases between them. From germline, CDR1 is SGHRS and CDR2 YFSETQ. The CDR3 extends over 15 amino acids. Many counts were recorded for this clone. Antigen unknown. The sample has other DNA sequences that encode this CDR3 too. Authors' processing steps: CDR3 was compared across clinicopathological groups, and the resulting differences were used to build a distant-metastasis classifier for papillary thyroid cancer. TCRdb reanalyzed the PCR reads with MiXCR. These V and J calls are TCRdb output, not the study's own analysis. The sample lists 25,000 to 30,000 clones, about 16% occurring once. No treatment had been given to any patient before thyroid surgery.

The chain is built from TRBV5-1 and TRBJ1-1; no clear D gene. The source of this sequence is a female donor with papillary thyroid cancer or a benign thyroid nodule (not recorded which). Some clones in this sample may be carry-over from other donors' samples. The sequenced sample was blood. The CDR3 sequence: CASSLGSGLNTEAFF. In DNA form, the CDR3 reads TGCGCCAGCAGCTTGGGTTCGGGATTGAACACTGAAGCTTTCTTT. Drawing the rest from reference TRBV5-1 and TRBJ1-1, the complete variable domain is KAGVTQTPRYLIKTRGQQVTLSCSPISGHRSVSWYQQTPGQGLQFLFEYFSETQRNKGNFPGRFSGRQFSNSRSEMNVSTLELGDSALYLCASSLGSGLNTEAFFGQGTRLTVV.